The 28 T cell receptor beta chains below all came from one sample that was sequenced in a study of T cells in Graves' hyperthyroidism and ophthalmopathy. Amplification of TCR beta CDR3 regions was performed using RNA transcripts as template. HTBI primers were the set used in a first-round RT-PCR of the TCR CDR3. TCRdb reanalysed the multiplex PCR reads using MiXCR and keeps one entry per CDR3 protein. The sample has hundreds of thousands of distinct CDR3 sequences, 35% to 45% seen once. The sequencing input was blood. The receptors shown here come from a man between 18 and 35 years old with Graves' hyperthyroidism.

In its sample, this clonotype was seen many times. The V and J genes are TRBV7-2 and TRBJ1-2; TRBD1 agrees at 7 bases. Losses at the gene ends were 4 bases for V and 0 bases for J; bases not matched to a gene: 2. Germline V lookup: CDR1 SGHTA, CDR2 FQGNSA. There are 14 residues in the CDR3. CDR3 DNA sequence: TGTGCCAGCAGCTCGACAGGGTCTAACTATGGCTACACCTTC. This codes for CASSSTGSNYGYTF. Variable domain in full (rest from reference TRBV7-2 and TRBJ1-2): GAGVSQSPSNKVTEKGKDVELRCDPISGHTALYWYRQSLGQGLEFLIYFQGNSAPDKSGLPSDRFSAERTGGSVSTLTIQRTQQEDSAVYLCASSSTGSNYGYTFGSGTRLTVV.

V and J are TRBV20-1 and TRBJ2-5; TRBD2 agrees at 13 bases. Germline V gives CDR1 DFQATT, CDR2 SNEGSKA (reference sequence). The CDR3 has 15 residues. Trimming cost V 6 bases and J 5 bases; bases outside gene matches: 9. As DNA, the CDR3 is TGCAGTGCAGTAACTAGCGGGGGGGTCGGGGAGACCCAGTACTTC. Protein: CSAVTSGGVGETQYF.

This clonotype was detected ten times or more. V and J are TRBV7-9 and TRBJ1-1; 7 bases line up with TRBD1. V lost 1 base to trimming and J lost 10 bases; unmatched junction nucleotides: 3. The CDR3 sequence is 12 residues long. Per germline, CDR1 SEHNR and CDR2 FQNEAQ (reference sequence). The CDR3 reads CASSLERQGAFF. In DNA, the CDR3 is TGTGCCAGCAGCTTAGAGCGACAGGGAGCTTTCTTT.

This clonotype was picked up a small number of times. This chain links TRBV2 with TRBJ2-7, with D possibly matching TRBD2 (6 bases). There are 13 residues in the CDR3. With 6 bases removed from V and 3 bases from J, the gap between germline ends came to 12 bases. Germline V gene data show CDR1 as SNHLY and CDR2 as FYNNEI. The CDR3 DNA reads as TGTGCCAGCAGCTCTAGCGTACGCTACGAGCAGTACTTC. Residues: CASSSSVRYEQYF.

In this sample, this clonotype turned up a few times. J is TRBJ2-7 and V is TRBV29-1, with a tentative D call TRBD1 (6 bases). There are 14 residues in the CDR3. The germline gives CDR1 SQVTM, CDR2 ANQGSEA. V was shortened by 8 bases and J by 0 bases, with 17 bases between the two germline ends. In DNA form, the CDR3 reads TGCAGCAGTTTAACGGACAGCAGCTCCTACGAGCAGTACTTC. Encoded protein: CSSLTDSSSYEQYF.

The rearrangement joins TRBV6-1 to TRBJ1-5; the match to TRBD1 covers 9 bases. CDR3 length equals 14 residues. With 6 bases clipped from V and 7 bases from J, the junction kept 7 bases outside the gene matches. Germline V gene lookup returns CDR1 MNHNS and CDR2 SASEGT. The CDR3 DNA is TGTGCCAGCAGCGGCTGGGACAGGGACCAGCCCCAGCATTTT. The encoded protein is CASSGWDRDQPQHF.

This clonotype has a single count. The chain links TRBV2 to TRBJ1-1; 10 bases match TRBD1. The CDR3 sequence is 14 residues long. Germline CDR1 SNHLY, CDR2 FYNNEI. Germline trimming cut 10 bases from V and 8 bases from J; bases unmatched to any gene: 13. In nucleotides, the CDR3 is TGTGCCACGGACAGGGGGGACCTGCGTCGGGAAGCTTTCTTT. Translation gives CATDRGDLRREAFF.

This clonotype occurred a few times. V gene TRBV4-3 combines with J gene TRBJ1-5; D is perhaps TRBD1 (5 bases). Trimming took 1 base from V and 5 from J, leaving 9 bases between them. The germline V gene has CDR1 LGHNA and CDR2 YSLEER. The length of the CDR3 is 14 residues. CDR3 in DNA: TGCGCCAGCAGCCAAGCCGACAGCTATCAGCCCCAGCATTTT. This encodes CASSQADSYQPQHF.

The CDR3 reads CASSPTETPAYEQYF. CDR3 nucleotide sequence: TGCGCCAGCAGCCCCACCGAGACTCCGGCCTACGAGCAGTACTTC. The chain links TRBV5-1 to TRBJ2-7; D is ambiguous. Trimming cost V 4 bases and J 2 bases, with 16 bases left between them. The CDR3 spans 15 residues. CDR1 is SGHRS and CDR2 is YFSETQ in the germline V gene.

The rearrangement joins TRBV5-1 to TRBJ1-6; no definite D call. CDR1 SGHRS and CDR2 YFSETQ come from the germline V gene. This CDR3 is 16 amino acids long. V lost 4 bases to trimming and J lost 10 bases, with 21 bases between them. The CDR3 nucleotides read TGCGCCAGCAGCACCACCGGGTCCCAGGCATACTCACCCCTCCACTTT. Protein product: CASSTTGSQAYSPLHF.

This clonotype has ten or more counts. The chain employs TRBV10-3 and TRBJ1-6; tentative D call: TRBD1 (5 bases). CDR3 length: 14 residues. Trimming removed 8 bases at V and 10 bases at J, with 18 bases between. CDR1 is ENHRY and CDR2 is SYGVKD in the germline V gene. In DNA form, the CDR3 reads TGTGCCATCGGACACCGGGACCGCGACTCACCCCTCCACTTT. Its translation is CAIGHRDRDSPLHF.

The genes are TRBV25-1 and TRBJ2-3; D ambiguous. CDR3 length equals 16 residues. Germline V gives CDR1 MGHDK, CDR2 SYGVNS. V was clipped by 4 bases and J by 3 bases, with 17 bases between them. The CDR3 nucleotides are TGTGCCAGCAGTGGAATATCCCTAGGCGGTACAGATACGCAGTATTTT. This translates into CASSGISLGGTDTQYF.

V usage is TRBV7-2 and J usage is TRBJ2-5; 9 nucleotides agree with TRBD2. Germline CDR1 and CDR2: SGHTA and FQGNSA. J lost 7 bases, V lost 4 bases, and 4 bases had no gene match. There are 13 residues in the CDR3. The CDR3 region is CASSSTSGRTQYF. As DNA, the CDR3 is TGTGCCAGCAGCTCGACTAGCGGACGGACCCAGTACTTC.

This clonotype was seen only once. The chain uses TRBV6-5 and TRBJ2-5; the match to TRBD1 covers 8 bases. From germline, CDR1 is MNHEY and CDR2 SVGAGI. CDR3 length equals 14 residues. V shed 2 bases, J shed 8 bases, and the junction held 7 bases outside the gene matches. The CDR3 is CASSYVTGTGTQYF. The DNA of the CDR3 is TGTGCCAGCAGTTACGTAACCGGGACAGGAACCCAGTACTTC.

The V and J genes are TRBV9 and TRBJ2-7; 7 bases line up with TRBD1. Trimming removed 0 bases from V and 5 bases from J; junction bases left unmatched: 2. The germline CDR1 and CDR2 sequences are SGDLS and YYNGEE. The CDR3 totals 13 residues. The CDR3 DNA is TGTGCCAGCAGCGTAGGACAGGGTCACGAGCAGTACTTC. Protein product: CASSVGQGHEQYF. The variable domain in full, with the rest retrieved from reference TRBV9 and TRBJ2-7, is DSGVTQTPKHLITATGQRVTLRCSPRSGDLSVYWYQQSLDQGLQFLIQYYNGEERAKGNILERFSAQQFPDLHSELNLSSLELGDSALYFCASSVGQGHEQYFGPGTRLTVT.

The V call is TRBV7-9, the J call TRBJ2-7; 11 bases are shared with TRBD2. CDR1 and CDR2 (germline): SEHNR, FQNEAQ (reference sequence). Losses at the gene ends were 11 bases for V and 5 bases for J; bases not matched to a gene: 11. The CDR3 is 14 residues long. In DNA, the CDR3 is TGTGCCTGGACTCTAGCGGGAGGAAGCGACGAGCAGTACTTC. It codes for CAWTLAGGSDEQYF.

In this sample, this clonotype turned up many times. This rearrangement joins TRBV5-1 to TRBJ1-2; TRBD1 aligns across 9 bases. The CDR3 is 15 residues long. CDR1 and CDR2 from the germline V gene are SGHRS and YFSETQ. V lost 7 bases, J lost 6 bases, and 13 bases stayed unmatched. The DNA for the CDR3 is TGCGCCAGCGGATTCGAGGACAGGGGCTGGGATGGCTACACCTTC. It codes for CASGFEDRGWDGYTF.

The J gene is TRBJ2-2, the V gene TRBV4-1; no clear D gene. Per the germline V gene, CDR1 is MGHRA and CDR2 is YSYEKL. V was shortened by 3 bases and J by 8 bases, with 10 bases between the two germline ends. This CDR3 has 13 residues. CDR3 protein: CASSHPGLGELFF. In DNA form, the CDR3 reads TGCGCCAGCAGCCACCCGGGCCTTGGGGAGCTGTTTTTT.

The chain employs TRBV6-1 and TRBJ1-4, with D tentatively TRBD1 (5 bases). Trimming cost V 5 bases and J 11 bases, with 21 bases left between them. Per germline, CDR1 MNHNS and CDR2 SASEGT. This CDR3 has 15 amino acids. CDR3 protein: CASSYRTPGVWKLFF. CDR3 in DNA: TGTGCCAGCAGTTACAGGACACCGGGGGTATGGAAACTGTTTTTT.

This clonotype was observed a single time. This chain links TRBV7-9 with TRBJ2-1, with D possibly matching TRBD2 (6 bases). CDR1 SEHNR and CDR2 FQNEAQ come from the germline V gene (reference sequence). The V end was cut by 2 bases, the J end by 10 bases, with 9 bases between. The CDR3 has 12 amino acids. CDR3 in DNA: TGTGCCAGCAGCTTAAGGGGAGGCGAGCAGTTCTTC. It specifies CASSLRGGEQFF.

J is TRBJ2-2 and V is TRBV29-1; 7 positions match TRBD1. This CDR3 is 17 amino acids long. V shed 0 bases and J 6 bases; nucleotides not matched to a gene: 13. Germline V gene data show CDR1 as SQVTM and CDR2 as ANQGSEA. For the CDR3, the DNA is TGCAGCGTTGAAGACCCGACCTCGACAGGGTCGTCCGGGGAGCTGTTTTTT. Translation: CSVEDPTSTGSSGELFF.

In this sample, this clonotype turned up many times. The chain has TRBV2 and TRBJ1-5; a weak D match, TRBD1 (6 bases). This CDR3 is 14 amino acids long. V lost 6 bases and J 6 bases, leaving 15 bases between the germline ends. Germline assignment: CDR1 SNHLY and CDR2 FYNNEI. As DNA, the CDR3 is TGTGCCAGCAGCCAAACAGGGTTCGGTCAGCCCCAGCATTTT. It specifies CASSQTGFGQPQHF.

A remark on this clonotype: A read error may explain this, as a much larger clone is one base away. The chain couples TRBV9 to TRBJ1-2; D might be TRBD1 (5 bases). The V and J ends lost 7 bases and 2 bases respectively, with 18 bases between them. The CDR3 is 15 residues long. Germline assignment: CDR1 SGDLS and CDR2 YYNGEE. The DNA for the CDR3 is TGTGCCAGCCGCATCACCGGGACGGCAAACTATGGCTACACCTTC. Translation: CASRITGTANYGYTF.

The table lists this clonotype with a few counts. This chain joins TRBV6-5 and TRBJ2-7, with a tentative D call TRBD1 (6 bases). Germline V gives CDR1 MNHEY, CDR2 SVGAGI. The ends were cut back, 7 bases at V and 5 bases at J, with 12 bases in the middle. The CDR3 runs 12 residues. In DNA form, the CDR3 reads TGTGCCAGCACAGGCAGGGGCGACGAGCAGTACTTC. This codes for CASTGRGDEQYF.

The chain is built from TRBV10-3 and TRBJ1-5, with 7 bases identical to TRBD1. This CDR3 region has 12 residues. V gave up 2 bases and J gave up 13 bases; unmatched junction bases: 5. Germline V gives CDR1 ENHRY, CDR2 SYGVKD. CDR3 coding DNA: TGTGCCATCAGTGAGAGGGGGCAGGCGCAGCATTTT. Protein: CAISERGQAQHF.

This clonotype was counted at least ten times. The chain employs TRBV7-9 and TRBJ2-5; no definite D call. The V end was cut by 4 bases, the J end by 0 bases, with 3 bases between. CDR1 and CDR2 from the germline V gene are SEHNR and FQNEAQ (reference sequence). The CDR3 totals 12 residues. In DNA, the CDR3 is TGTGCCAGCAGCTATTACCAAGAGACCCAGTACTTC. Translated: CASSYYQETQYF.

This chain uses TRBV20-1 with TRBJ1-4; D perhaps matches TRBD1 (6 bases). The germline V and J ends were trimmed by 3 bases and 6 bases, with 17 bases remaining between them. Germline-derived CDR1 and CDR2 are DFQATT and SNEGSKA (reference sequence). The CDR3 covers 15 residues. The CDR3 sequence is CSARGPQGEDEKLFF. The CDR3 DNA reads TGCAGTGCTAGGGGCCCACAGGGAGAGGATGAAAAACTGTTTTTT.

The J gene is TRBJ2-5, the V gene TRBV29-1, with D perhaps TRBD2 (5 bases). Germline assignment: CDR1 SQVTM and CDR2 ANQGSEA. V was cut by 2 bases and J by 1 base, with 11 bases left in between. This CDR3 is 14 amino acids long. The CDR3 here is CSVEWVGIQETQYF. CDR3 in DNA: TGCAGCGTTGAATGGGTCGGGATCCAAGAGACCCAGTACTTC.